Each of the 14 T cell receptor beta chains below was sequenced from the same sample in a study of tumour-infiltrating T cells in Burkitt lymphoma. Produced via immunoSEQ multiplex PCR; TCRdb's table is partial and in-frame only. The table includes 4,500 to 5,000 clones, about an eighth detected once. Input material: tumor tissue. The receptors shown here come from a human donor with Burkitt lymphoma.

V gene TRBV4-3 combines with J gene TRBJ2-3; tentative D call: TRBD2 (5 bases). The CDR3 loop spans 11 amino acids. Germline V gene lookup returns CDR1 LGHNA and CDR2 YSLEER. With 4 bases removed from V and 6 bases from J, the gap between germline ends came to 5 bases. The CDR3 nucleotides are TGCGCCAGCAGCCGGGAGGATACGCAGTATTTT. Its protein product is CASSREDTQYF.

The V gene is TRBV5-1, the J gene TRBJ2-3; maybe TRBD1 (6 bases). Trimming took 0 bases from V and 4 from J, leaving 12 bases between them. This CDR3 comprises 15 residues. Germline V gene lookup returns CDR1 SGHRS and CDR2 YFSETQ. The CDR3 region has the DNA TGCGCCAGCAGCTTGGCAGGGGATGGGGCAGATACGCAGTATTTT. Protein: CASSLAGDGADTQYF.

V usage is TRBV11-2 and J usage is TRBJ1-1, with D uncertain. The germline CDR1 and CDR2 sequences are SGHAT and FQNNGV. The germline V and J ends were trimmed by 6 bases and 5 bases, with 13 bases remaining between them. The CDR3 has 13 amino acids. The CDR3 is CASSLGSETEAFF. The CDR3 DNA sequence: TGTGCCAGCAGTTTGGGGTCCGAGACTGAAGCTTTCTTT.

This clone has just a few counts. CDR3 protein: CASSPGQTSTDTQYF. The CDR3 nucleotides are TGTGCCAGCTCACCGGGACAGACTAGCACAGATACGCAGTATTTT. The V gene is TRBV18, the J gene TRBJ2-3; 7 bases are a match to TRBD1. In germline, CDR1 is KGHSH, CDR2 LQKENI. CDR3 size: 15 residues. Unmatched junction bases numbered 3, after V lost 3 bases and J lost 0 bases.

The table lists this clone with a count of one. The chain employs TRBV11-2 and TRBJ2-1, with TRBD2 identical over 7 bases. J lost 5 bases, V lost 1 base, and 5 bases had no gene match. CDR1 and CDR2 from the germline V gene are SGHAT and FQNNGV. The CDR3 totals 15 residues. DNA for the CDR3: TGTGCCAGCAGCTTAGTCCTAGCGGCGGACAATGAGCAGTTCTTC. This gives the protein CASSLVLAADNEQFF.

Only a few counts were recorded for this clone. The CDR3 region is CASSDPGQGFNQPQHF. The CDR3 DNA reads TGTGCCAGCAGTGACCCGGGACAGGGCTTCAATCAGCCCCAGCATTTT. The genes are TRBV6-1 and TRBJ1-5, with 9 bases that match TRBD1. Per the germline V gene, CDR1 is MNHNS and CDR2 is SASEGT. This CDR3 is 16 amino acids long. After removal of 3 bases from V and 3 bases from J, the junction contained 6 bases not matched to a gene.

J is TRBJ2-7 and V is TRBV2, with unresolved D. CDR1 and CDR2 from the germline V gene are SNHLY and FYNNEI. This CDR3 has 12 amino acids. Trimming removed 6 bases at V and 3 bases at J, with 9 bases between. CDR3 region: CASRGINYEQYF. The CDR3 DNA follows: TGTGCCAGCAGAGGGATAAACTACGAGCAGTACTTC.

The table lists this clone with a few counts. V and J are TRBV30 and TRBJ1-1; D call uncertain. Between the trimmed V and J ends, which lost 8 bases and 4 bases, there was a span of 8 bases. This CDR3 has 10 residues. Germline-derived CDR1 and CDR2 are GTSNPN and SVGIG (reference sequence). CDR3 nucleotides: TGTGCCACAAAAAGCACTGAAGCTTTCTTT. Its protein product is CATKSTEAFF.

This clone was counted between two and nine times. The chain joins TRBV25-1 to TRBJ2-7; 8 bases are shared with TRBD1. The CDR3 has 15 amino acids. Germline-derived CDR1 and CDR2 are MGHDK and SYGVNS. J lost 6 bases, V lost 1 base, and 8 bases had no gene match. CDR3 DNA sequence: TGTGCCAGCAGTGAATTGGGGACAGGCCTCTCCGAGCAGTACTTC. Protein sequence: CASSELGTGLSEQYF.

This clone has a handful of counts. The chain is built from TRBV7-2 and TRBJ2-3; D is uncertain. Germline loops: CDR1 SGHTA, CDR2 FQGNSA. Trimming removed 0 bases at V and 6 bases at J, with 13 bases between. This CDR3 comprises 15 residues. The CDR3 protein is CASSLALLASDTQYF. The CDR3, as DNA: TGTGCCAGCAGCTTAGCTCTCCTGGCCTCGGATACGCAGTATTTT.

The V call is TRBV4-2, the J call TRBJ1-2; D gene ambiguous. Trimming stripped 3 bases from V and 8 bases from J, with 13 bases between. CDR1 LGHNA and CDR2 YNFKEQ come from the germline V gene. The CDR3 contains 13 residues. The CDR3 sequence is CASSQRKTGGYTF. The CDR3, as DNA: TGTGCCAGCAGCCAGAGGAAAACGGGAGGCTACACCTTC.

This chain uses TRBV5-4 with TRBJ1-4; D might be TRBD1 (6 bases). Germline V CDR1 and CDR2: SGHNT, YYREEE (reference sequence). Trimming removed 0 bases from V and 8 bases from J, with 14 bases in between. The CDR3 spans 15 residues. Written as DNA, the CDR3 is TGTGCCAGCAGCTTGGGACAGGAGGCAGGAGAAAAACTGTTTTTT. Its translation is CASSLGQEAGEKLFF.

In DNA form, the CDR3 reads TGTGCCATCATTCAGGGCACTGAAGCTTTCTTT. The encoded protein is CAIIQGTEAFF. This chain uses TRBV10-3 with TRBJ1-1; D perhaps matches TRBD1 (5 bases). CDR1 is ENHRY and CDR2 is SYGVKD in the germline V gene. V lost 7 bases and J 4 bases, leaving 7 bases between the germline ends. The CDR3 has 11 amino acids.

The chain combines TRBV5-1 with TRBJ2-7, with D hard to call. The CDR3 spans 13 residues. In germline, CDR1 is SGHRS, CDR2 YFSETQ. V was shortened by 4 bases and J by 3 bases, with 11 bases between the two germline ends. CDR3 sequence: CASSLGPFYEQYF. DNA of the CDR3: TGCGCCAGCAGCCTCGGACCTTTCTACGAGCAGTACTTC.